What follows are 29 T cell receptor beta chains derived from one specimen sequenced in a study of blood T cell repertoires in COVID-19. Repertoires were generated with immunoSEQ multiplex PCR, while TCRdb's copy carries only in-frame clones and drops some. The sample includes over 200,000 clones, under 85% of them seen just once. The sequencing sample was made of PBMCs or T cells enriched from blood (not recorded which). All receptors derive from a man aged 55 to 70 who had recovered from COVID-19.

This clone was found once. The V gene is TRBV5-1, the J gene TRBJ1-1, with D perhaps matching TRBD1 (5 bases). The CDR3 is 14 amino acids. V lost 5 bases and J 2 bases, leaving 13 bases between the germline ends. Germline lookup yields CDR1 SGHRS and CDR2 YFSETQ. CDR3 sequence (DNA): TGCGCCAGCAGGTCCGGGACTGCCAACACTGAAGCTTTCTTT. It yields the protein CASRSGTANTEAFF.

The chain is built from TRBV27 and TRBJ1-6; 9 nucleotides match TRBD1. This CDR3 contains 15 residues. Germline CDR1 is MNHEY and CDR2 is SMNVEV (reference sequence). The V gene end was trimmed by 6 bases and the J gene end by 8 bases; junction bases not matched to a gene: 8. CDR3 in DNA: TGTGCCAGCAGCACGCGGACAGGGGTCGATTCACCCCTCCACTTT. It is translated as CASSTRTGVDSPLHF.

This clone has a single count. The rearrangement links TRBV3-1 (or the pseudogene TRBV3-2) to TRBJ1-4; the D gene is possibly TRBD1 (5 bases). CDR3 length equals 12 residues. Germline V gene data show CDR1 as LGHDT and CDR2 as YNNKEL (reference sequence). V lost 5 bases to trimming and J lost 11 bases, with 12 bases between them. CDR3 loop: CASSKLGTKLFF. The CDR3 DNA reads TGTGCCAGCAGCAAACTCGGGACTAAACTGTTTTTT.

This clone was found once. This rearrangement joins TRBV5-5 to TRBJ1-2; D is ambiguous. This CDR3 has 13 amino acids. Looked up from germline, CDR1 is SGHKS and CDR2 is YYEKEE (reference sequence). V was pared by 0 bases and J by 8 bases, with 11 bases between. The CDR3 sequence: CASSLGRAQGYTF. CDR3 nucleotides: TGTGCCAGCAGCTTGGGCCGCGCGCAAGGCTACACCTTC.

The chain employs TRBV19 and TRBJ2-3; TRBD1 matches at 7 bases. Germline CDR1 and CDR2: LNHDA and SQIVND (reference sequence). The CDR3 is made up of 13 amino acids. Losses at the gene ends were 5 bases for V and 6 bases for J; bases not matched to a gene: 5. The CDR3 is CASSDRASDTQYF. The CDR3 DNA reads as TGTGCCAGTAGTGACAGGGCCTCGGATACGCAGTATTTT. The full variable domain, completed using reference TRBV19 and TRBJ2-3, is DGGITQSPKYLFRKEGQNVTLSCEQNLNHDAMYWYRQDPGQGLRLIYYSQIVNDFQKGDIAEGYSVSREKKESFPLTVTSAQKNPTAFYLCASSDRASDTQYFGPGTRLTVL.

The chain couples TRBV11-2 to TRBJ1-6, with TRBD1 identical over 8 bases. The germline CDR1 and CDR2 sequences are SGHAT and FQNNGV. The V segment lost 5 bases and the J segment 9 bases; nucleotides outside the gene matches: 6. The CDR3 totals 14 residues. The CDR3 coding sequence is TGTGCCAGCAGCCGGACAGGGTTCGGTTCACCCCTCCACTTT. Translation: CASSRTGFGSPLHF.

The V and J genes are TRBV7-9 and TRBJ1-6; the D is unclear. V gave up 7 bases and J gave up 6 bases, with 10 bases separating them. The CDR3 is 13 residues long. Germline V CDR1 and CDR2: SEHNR, FQNEAQ (reference sequence). For the CDR3, the DNA is TGTGCCAGCACCCTAACGGGTAATTCACCCCTCCACTTT. Translation: CASTLTGNSPLHF.

The rearrangement joins TRBV7-9 to TRBJ1-2, with 10 bases lining up with TRBD1. Germline CDR1 SEHNR, CDR2 FQNEAQ (reference sequence). The CDR3 sequence is 12 residues long. J lost 11 bases, V lost 5 bases, and 5 bases had no gene match. CDR3 nucleotides: TGTGCCAGCAGCAACCGGGACAGGGGTTACACCTTC. Amino acids: CASSNRDRGYTF. The full variable domain, completed using reference TRBV7-9 and TRBJ1-2, is DTGVSQNPRHKITKRGQNVTFRCDPISEHNRLYWYRQTLGQGPEFLTYFQNEAQLEKSRLLSDRFSAERPKGSFSTLEIQRTEQGDSAMYLCASSNRDRGYTFGSGTRLTVV.

The V gene is TRBV21-1, the J gene TRBJ1-5; TRBD1 is taken as the D call from the table, unchecked against the DNA. TRBV21-1 counts as a pseudogene. CDR3 size: 14 residues. The CDR3 here is CASSKGTPSQPQHF. The CDR3 nucleotides read TGTGCCAGCAGCAAAGGCACACCCAGTCAGCCCCAGCATTTT.

This clone was found a few times. The chain carries TRBV12-3 or TRBV12-4 and TRBJ2-2; D unresolved. This CDR3 has 12 residues. Trimming took off 6 bases at V and 2 bases at J, with 4 bases between the two ends. The chain's CDR3 is CASSPNTGELFF. The CDR3 nucleotides read TGTGCCAGCAGCCCTAACACCGGGGAGCTGTTTTTT.

J is TRBJ1-6 and V is TRBV6-2 or TRBV6-3; 9 bases line up with TRBD1. V was clipped by 2 bases and J by 8 bases; unmatched bases: 7. Germline V gene sequence: CDR1 MNHEY, CDR2 SVGEGT. The CDR3 contains 16 residues. The CDR3 is CASSYGLQGAHSPLHF. The CDR3 region has the DNA TGTGCCAGCAGTTACGGCTTACAGGGGGCGCATTCACCCCTCCACTTT.

The chain employs TRBV2 and TRBJ2-2; 7 nucleotides match TRBD1. The CDR3 length is 15 residues. With 3 bases clipped from V and 3 bases from J, the junction kept 4 bases outside the gene matches. Per germline, CDR1 SNHLY and CDR2 FYNNEI. CDR3 in amino acids: CASSETGWDTGELFF. The CDR3 DNA reads TGTGCCAGCAGTGAGACAGGGTGGGACACCGGGGAGCTGTTTTTT.

This chain uses TRBV6-5 with TRBJ1-4, with D maybe TRBD1 (5 bases). The germline gives CDR1 MNHEY, CDR2 SVGAGI. The CDR3 consists of 14 residues. Trimming removed 8 bases from V and 4 bases from J, with 14 bases in between. CDR3 amino acids: CASGDLGVNEKLFF. CDR3 in DNA: TGTGCCAGCGGGGATCTAGGGGTTAATGAAAAACTGTTTTTT.

The V and J genes are TRBV4-1 and TRBJ2-7; TRBD1 aligns across 7 bases. The V segment lost 8 bases and the J segment 2 bases; nucleotides outside the gene matches: 9. This CDR3 spans 14 amino acids. CDR1 is MGHRA, CDR2 YSYEKL, per germline. The CDR3 protein is CASSTGKIAYEQYF. In DNA, the CDR3 is TGCGCCAGCTCGACAGGGAAGATCGCCTACGAGCAGTACTTC.

V is TRBV7-8 and J is TRBJ1-1; D may be TRBD1 (6 bases). The length of the CDR3 is 13 residues. Germline CDR1 is SGHVS and CDR2 is FQNEAQ. The V end was cut by 5 bases, the J end by 5 bases, with 12 bases between. The CDR3 nucleotides are TGTGCCAGCAGCCTACAGGGTTCGACTGAAGCTTTCTTT. Its protein product is CASSLQGSTEAFF. Looking up the rest from reference TRBV7-8 and TRBJ1-1 gives the full variable domain: GAGVSQSPRYKVAKRGQDVALRCDPISGHVSLFWYQQALGQGPEFLTYFQNEAQLDKSGLPSDRFFAERPEGSVSTLKIQRTQQEDSAVYLCASSLQGSTEAFFGQGTRLTVV.

J is TRBJ1-2 and V is TRBV19; 9 nucleotides align to TRBD1. Germline V gene lookup returns CDR1 LNHDA and CDR2 SQIVND (reference sequence). V lost 5 bases to trimming and J lost 4 bases; unmatched junction nucleotides: 8. This CDR3 comprises 15 residues. CDR3 bases: TGTGCCAGTAGTCCTCAGGCGGGACAGGGCTATGGCTACACCTTC. It translates to CASSPQAGQGYGYTF.

This clone was seen just once. The genes are TRBV15 and TRBJ1-1; possibly TRBD1 for D (5 bases). The length of the CDR3 is 15 residues. Germline V gives CDR1 LNHNV, CDR2 YYDKDF (reference sequence). Trimming pared 5 bases from V and 3 bases from J, leaving 16 bases between. CDR3 in amino acids: CATSGQVLGDTEAFF. The CDR3 DNA is TGTGCCACCAGCGGGCAGGTCCTAGGGGACACTGAAGCTTTCTTT. The whole variable domain, remainder taken from reference TRBV15 and TRBJ1-1, is DAMVIQNPRYQVTQFGKPVTLSCSQTLNHNVMYWYQQKSSQAPKLLFHYYDKDFNNEADTPDNFQSRRPNTSFCFLDIRSPGLGDTAMYLCATSGQVLGDTEAFFGQGTRLTVV.

The chain links TRBV29-1 to TRBJ1-2; maybe TRBD1 (6 bases). V was shortened by 6 bases and J by 0 bases, with 14 bases between the two germline ends. In germline, CDR1 is SQVTM, CDR2 ANQGSEA. The CDR3 consists of 14 residues. CDR3 sequence reads: CSVATGKTNYGYTF. The CDR3 DNA is TGCAGCGTAGCGACAGGAAAGACTAACTATGGCTACACCTTC.

The V gene is TRBV7-8, the J gene TRBJ1-3, with 7 bases matching TRBD1. Germline lookup yields CDR1 SGHVS and CDR2 FQNEAQ. The CDR3 is 16 residues long. V lost 2 bases to trimming and J lost 0 bases; unmatched junction nucleotides: 4. The CDR3: CASSLTGQISGNTIYF. CDR3 in DNA: TGTGCCAGCAGCTTAACGGGACAGATCTCTGGAAACACCATATATTTT.

This clone was observed a single time. The chain recombines TRBV30 with TRBJ1-4; D possibly corresponds to TRBD1 (5 bases). The CDR3 consists of 12 residues. V lost 3 bases to trimming and J lost 8 bases, with 10 bases between them. CDR1 GTSNPN and CDR2 SVGIG come from the germline V gene (reference sequence). The CDR3: CAWSRVNEKLFF. As DNA, the CDR3 is TGTGCCTGGAGCAGGGTGAACGAAAAACTGTTTTTT.

The rearrangement joins TRBV27 to TRBJ1-4; 7 nucleotides match TRBD1. CDR1 and CDR2 (germline): MNHEY, SMNVEV (reference sequence). Losses at the gene ends were 4 bases for V and 5 bases for J; bases not matched to a gene: 7. The CDR3 is made up of 15 amino acids. The CDR3 reads CASSSNSGGNEKLFF. Written as DNA, the CDR3 is TGTGCCAGCAGTTCTAATTCAGGGGGGAATGAAAAACTGTTTTTT.

The chain links TRBV27 to TRBJ1-2; 9 bases line up with TRBD1. Germline trimming cut 1 base from V and 7 bases from J; bases unmatched to any gene: 7. CDR1 and CDR2 from the germline V gene are MNHEY and SMNVEV (reference sequence). The CDR3 loop spans 15 amino acids. The CDR3 nucleotides are TGTGCCAGCAGTTTATTAGGGGACAGGGTTCGTGGCTACACCTTC. Amino acids: CASSLLGDRVRGYTF.

The V call is TRBV6-4, the J call TRBJ2-3; 8 bases map to TRBD1. Trimming removed 4 bases from V and 4 bases from J; junction bases left unmatched: 4. The germline V gene has CDR1 MRHNA and CDR2 SNTAGT. The CDR3 extends over 14 amino acids. CDR3 coding DNA: TGTGCCAGCAGTGCCGACAGGGGTTCAGATACGCAGTATTTT. Its translation: CASSADRGSDTQYF.

The rearrangement links TRBV6-5 to TRBJ1-2; 9 bases match TRBD1. CDR1 is MNHEY, CDR2 SVGAGI, per germline. The CDR3 is made up of 14 amino acids. J lost 0 bases, V lost 10 bases, and 6 bases had no gene match. DNA for the CDR3: TGTGCCACCCGGAGACAGGGGGCTAACTATGGCTACACCTTC. It codes for CATRRQGANYGYTF.

The V call is TRBV5-1, the J call TRBJ2-5; D uncertain. Germline loops: CDR1 SGHRS, CDR2 YFSETQ. The CDR3 covers 13 residues. The V and J ends lost 0 bases and 1 base respectively, with 4 bases between them. CDR3 amino acids: CASSLGAQETQYF. DNA of the CDR3: TGCGCCAGCAGCTTGGGGGCCCAAGAGACCCAGTACTTC.

J is TRBJ1-4 and V is TRBV10-3; D is unresolved. Germline V gene lookup returns CDR1 ENHRY and CDR2 SYGVKD. V was clipped by 0 bases and J by 5 bases, with 10 bases between them. This CDR3 comprises 15 residues. The CDR3 nucleotides are TGTGCCATCAGTGAGTCGGGAGATAGGAATGAAAAACTGTTTTTT. Its protein product is CAISESGDRNEKLFF.

The genes are TRBV19 and TRBJ2-2; 11 bases line up with TRBD1. CDR3 length equals 15 residues. J lost 6 bases, V lost 6 bases, and 6 bases had no gene match. Germline values: CDR1 LNHDA, CDR2 SQIVND (reference sequence). Here the CDR3 reads CASRISGQGAGELFF. The CDR3 DNA reads TGTGCCAGTAGAATCTCGGGACAGGGGGCCGGGGAGCTGTTTTTT.

The chain recombines TRBV6-5 with TRBJ2-7; 9 positions match TRBD1. V gave up 0 bases and J gave up 4 bases; unmatched junction bases: 4. The CDR3 loop spans 15 amino acids. The V gene's germline CDR1 is MNHEY and CDR2 SVGAGI. The CDR3 region has the DNA TGTGCCAGCAGTTACTCGGACAGGGGCCCTTACGAGCAGTACTTC. This gives the protein CASSYSDRGPYEQYF.

CDR3 coding DNA: TGTGCCAGCTCACCGAACCAGGGTTCCTATGGCTACACCTTC. Translated, it gives CASSPNQGSYGYTF. The rearrangement joins TRBV18 to TRBJ1-2, with a tentative D call TRBD1 (5 bases). V shed 3 bases and J shed 4 bases, with 12 bases lying between them. The CDR3 has 14 residues. The germline V gene has CDR1 KGHSH and CDR2 LQKENI.